Below are 3 T cell receptor beta chains sequenced from a single sample in a study of T cells in Graves' hyperthyroidism and ophthalmopathy. TCR beta CDR3 regions were amplified from RNA transcripts. When the TCR CDR3 underwent first-round RT-PCR, the HTBI primer set was used. MiXCR was run by TCRdb on the multiplex PCR reads, yielding one entry per CDR3 protein. The repertoire consists of hundreds of thousands of distinct CDR3 sequences, with 16% occurring once and the leading ten covering 25% to 30%. Material for sequencing was blood. These receptors were obtained from a woman in her late teens or twenties with Graves' ophthalmopathy.

The chain carries TRBV7-2 and TRBJ2-3; D call uncertain. The CDR3 covers 12 residues. Germline CDR1 and CDR2: SGHTA and FQGNSA. V dropped 1 base and J dropped 10 bases, with 9 bases sitting between them. CDR3 sequence (DNA): TGTGCCAGCAGCTTAGGGCCGGGTGCGCAGTATTTT. It is translated as CASSLGPGAQYF. Full variable domain (missing parts from reference TRBV7-2 and TRBJ2-3): GAGVSQSPSNKVTEKGKDVELRCDPISGHTALYWYRQSLGQGLEFLIYFQGNSAPDKSGLPSDRFSAERTGGSVSTLTIQRTQQEDSAVYLCASSLGPGAQYFGPGTRLTVL.

The chain combines TRBV6-1 with TRBJ2-7; the D gene is possibly TRBD1 (5 bases). Germline loops: CDR1 MNHNS, CDR2 SASEGT. V was shortened by 4 bases and J by 0 bases, with 13 bases between the two germline ends. The CDR3 length is 15 residues. The DNA for the CDR3 is TGTGCCAGCAGTGTCAATCCCCAGGGCTCCTACGAGCAGTACTTC. Its protein is CASSVNPQGSYEQYF.

This clonotype was counted at least ten times. The chain joins TRBV4-1 to TRBJ1-5; a weak D match, TRBD1 (5 bases). CDR3 size: 16 residues. CDR1 is MGHRA and CDR2 is YSYEKL in the germline V gene. Trimming pared 0 bases from V and 5 bases from J, leaving 14 bases between. Written as DNA, the CDR3 is TGCGCCAGCAGCCAAGATAGGGGTTGGAAAGATCAGCCCCAGCATTTT. Its protein is CASSQDRGWKDQPQHF.